The sample holds many counts of the clone carrying this T cell receptor (beta chain). Its antigen is unidentified. The data stem from a study of response to subunit inactivated influenza vaccine. Notes on the study in general: The authors suggested that few new T cells are recruited per seasonal influenza vaccination.

TCRdb used MiXCR to reprocess the RT-PCR reads, holding one entry per CDR3 protein. The profile shows more than 450,000 distinct CDR3 sequences, about 8% of them singletons. Source: PBMCs from blood, taken approximately 25 months after vaccination. This TCR was sampled from a man between 50 and 75 years old who received an inactivated influenza vaccine.

The CDR3 bases are TGCAGCGTTGGGGGACTAGCGGGAGTTCGGAACTACAATGAGCAGTTCTTC. It codes for CSVGGLAGVRNYNEQFF. V is TRBV29-1 and J is TRBJ2-1, with 14 bases aligning to TRBD2. The trim removed 4 bases at V and 3 bases at J, leaving 8 bases unmatched. The CDR3 totals 17 residues. Germline CDR1 SQVTM, CDR2 ANQGSEA.